Sequencing of this T cell receptor (beta chain) was carried out in a study of patients and donors after allogeneic stem cell transplantation. V lost 0 bases, J lost 10 bases, and 7 bases lay in between. The CDR3 runs 12 residues. Germline V gene data show CDR1 as LGHNA and CDR2 as YNFKEQ. TCRdb re-derived calls from the RT-PCR reads in MiXCR, one entry per CDR3 protein. The sample lists about 150,000 distinct CDR3 sequences, about two fifths seen once, with 50% in the top ten. This sequence was found in a human donor who was either an allogeneic HSCT recipient or a stem cell or donor lymphocyte infusion donor (not recorded which). It is not recorded whose cells these are; they may come from a transplant donor. Sequenced sample: blood, either unsorted or a sorted T cell fraction (not recorded which). The rearrangement joins TRBV4-2 to TRBJ2-1; D unresolved. The DNA for the CDR3 is TGTGCCAGCAGCCAAGATGAGCAGGAGCAGTTCTTC. Encoded protein: CASSQDEQEQFF.